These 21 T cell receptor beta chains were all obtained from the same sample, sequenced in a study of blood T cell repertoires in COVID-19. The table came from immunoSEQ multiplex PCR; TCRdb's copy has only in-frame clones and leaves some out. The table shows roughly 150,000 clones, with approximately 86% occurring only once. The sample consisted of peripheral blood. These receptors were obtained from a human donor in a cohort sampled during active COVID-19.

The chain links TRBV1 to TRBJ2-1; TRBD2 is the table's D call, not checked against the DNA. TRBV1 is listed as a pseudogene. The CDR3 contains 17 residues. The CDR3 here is CTSSQEPPVELYNEQFF. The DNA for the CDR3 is TGCACCAGCAGCCAAGAGCCCCCGGTAGAGTTATACAATGAGCAGTTCTTC.

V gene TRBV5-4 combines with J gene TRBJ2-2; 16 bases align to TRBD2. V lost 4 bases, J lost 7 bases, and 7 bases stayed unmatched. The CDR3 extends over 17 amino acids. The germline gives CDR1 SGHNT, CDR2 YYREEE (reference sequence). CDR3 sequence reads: CASSPGLAGGPGGELFF. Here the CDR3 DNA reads TGTGCCAGCAGCCCGGGACTAGCGGGAGGGCCGGGCGGGGAGCTGTTTTTT. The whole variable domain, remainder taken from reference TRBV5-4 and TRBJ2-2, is ETGVTQSPTHLIKTRGQQVTLRCSSQSGHNTVSWYQQALGQGPQFIFQYYREEENGRGNFPPRFSGLQFPNYSSELNVNALELDDSALYLCASSPGLAGGPGGELFFGEGSRLTVL.

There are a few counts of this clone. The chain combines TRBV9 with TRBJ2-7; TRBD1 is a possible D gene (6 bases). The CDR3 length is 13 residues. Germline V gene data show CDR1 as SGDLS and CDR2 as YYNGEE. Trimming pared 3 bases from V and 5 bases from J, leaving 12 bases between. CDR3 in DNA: TGTGCCAGCAGCGGCCTCCAGGGGAACGAGCAGTACTTC. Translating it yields CASSGLQGNEQYF.

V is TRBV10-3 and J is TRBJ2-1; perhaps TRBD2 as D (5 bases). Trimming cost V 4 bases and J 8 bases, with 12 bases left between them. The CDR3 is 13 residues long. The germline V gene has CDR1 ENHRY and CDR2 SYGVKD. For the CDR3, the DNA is TGTGCCATCAGTGTGACCCCCGGGGATGAGCAGTTCTTC. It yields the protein CAISVTPGDEQFF.

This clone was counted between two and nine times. The CDR3 sequence is CASSQDLLAADTQYF. The CDR3 DNA follows: TGTGCCAGCAGCCAAGATTTACTAGCGGCGGATACGCAGTATTTT. The rearrangement links TRBV3-1 (or the pseudogene TRBV3-2) to TRBJ2-3; 8 bases align to TRBD2. Germline lookup yields CDR1 LGHDT and CDR2 YNNKEL (reference sequence). This CDR3 is built from 15 residues. J was trimmed by 6 bases and V by 0 bases; bases with no gene match: 5.

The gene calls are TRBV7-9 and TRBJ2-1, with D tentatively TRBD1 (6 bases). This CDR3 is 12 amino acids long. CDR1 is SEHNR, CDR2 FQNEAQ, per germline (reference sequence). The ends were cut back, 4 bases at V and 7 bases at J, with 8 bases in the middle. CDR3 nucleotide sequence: TGTGCCAGCAGCTACAGGGTAAATGAGCAGTTCTTC. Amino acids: CASSYRVNEQFF.

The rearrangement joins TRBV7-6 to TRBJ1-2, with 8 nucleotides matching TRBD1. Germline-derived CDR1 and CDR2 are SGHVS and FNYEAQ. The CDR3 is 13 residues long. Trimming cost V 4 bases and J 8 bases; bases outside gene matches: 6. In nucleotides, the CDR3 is TGTGCCAGCAGCTCCGACAGGGGAGGCGGCTACACCTTC. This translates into CASSSDRGGGYTF.

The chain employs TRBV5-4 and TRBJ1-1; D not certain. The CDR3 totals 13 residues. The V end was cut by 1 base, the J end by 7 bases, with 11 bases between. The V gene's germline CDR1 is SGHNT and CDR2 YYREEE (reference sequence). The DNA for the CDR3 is TGTGCCAGCAGCTTGTATGGGAGCGGTGAAGCTTTCTTT. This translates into CASSLYGSGEAFF.

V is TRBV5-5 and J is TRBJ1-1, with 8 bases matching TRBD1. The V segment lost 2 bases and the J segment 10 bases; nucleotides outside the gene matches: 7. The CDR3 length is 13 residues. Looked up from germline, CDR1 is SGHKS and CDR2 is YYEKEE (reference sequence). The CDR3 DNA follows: TGTGCCAGCAGCTTCCAGGGGGCGAGGGGAGCTTTCTTT. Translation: CASSFQGARGAFF.

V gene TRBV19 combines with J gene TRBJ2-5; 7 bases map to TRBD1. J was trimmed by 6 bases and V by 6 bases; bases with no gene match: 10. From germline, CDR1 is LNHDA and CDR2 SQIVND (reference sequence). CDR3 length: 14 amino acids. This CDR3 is CASRPGRGIQTQYF. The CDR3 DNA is TGTGCCAGTAGGCCCGGCAGGGGGATTCAGACCCAGTACTTC.

CDR3 coding DNA: TGTGCCAGCAGCTTAGGGTATCGAGATGAAAAACTGTTTTTT. The encoded protein is CASSLGYRDEKLFF. This rearrangement joins TRBV11-2 to TRBJ1-4, with D unresolved. Germline CDR1 reads SGHAT; CDR2 reads FQNNGV. Between the trimmed V and J ends, which lost 1 base and 6 bases, there was a span of 9 bases. This CDR3 has 14 amino acids.

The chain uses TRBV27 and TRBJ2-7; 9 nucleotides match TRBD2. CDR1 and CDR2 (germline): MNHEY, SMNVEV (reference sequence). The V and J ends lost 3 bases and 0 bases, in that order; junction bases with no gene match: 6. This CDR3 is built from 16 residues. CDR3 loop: CASSFLAGRGSYEQYF. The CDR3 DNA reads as TGTGCCAGCAGTTTCCTAGCGGGAAGGGGCTCCTACGAGCAGTACTTC.

The chain's CDR3 is CASSFSGRGLSEQFF. The CDR3 region has the DNA TGTGCCAGCAGCTTTAGCGGGAGGGGGTTGAGTGAGCAGTTCTTC. The gene calls are TRBV7-9 and TRBJ2-1; 11 positions match TRBD2. With V trimmed by 3 bases and J by 9 bases, 7 bases remained unmatched. Germline loops: CDR1 SEHNR, CDR2 FQNEAQ (reference sequence). The CDR3 length is 15 residues. Drawing the rest from reference TRBV7-9 and TRBJ2-1, the complete variable domain is DTGVSQNPRHKITKRGQNVTFRCDPISEHNRLYWYRQTLGQGPEFLTYFQNEAQLEKSRLLSDRFSAERPKGSFSTLEIQRTEQGDSAMYLCASSFSGRGLSEQFFGPGTRLTVL.

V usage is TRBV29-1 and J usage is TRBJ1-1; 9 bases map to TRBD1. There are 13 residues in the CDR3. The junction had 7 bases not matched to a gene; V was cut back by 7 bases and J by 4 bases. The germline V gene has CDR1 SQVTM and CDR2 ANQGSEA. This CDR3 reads CSAHSTGGTEAFF. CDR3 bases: TGCAGCGCCCATTCGACAGGGGGCACTGAAGCTTTCTTT.

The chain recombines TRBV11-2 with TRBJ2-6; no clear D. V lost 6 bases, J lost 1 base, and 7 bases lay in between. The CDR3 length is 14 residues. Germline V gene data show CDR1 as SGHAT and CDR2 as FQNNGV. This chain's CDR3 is CASRSYSGANVLTF. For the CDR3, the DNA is TGTGCCAGCAGGTCCTATTCTGGGGCCAACGTCCTGACTTTC.

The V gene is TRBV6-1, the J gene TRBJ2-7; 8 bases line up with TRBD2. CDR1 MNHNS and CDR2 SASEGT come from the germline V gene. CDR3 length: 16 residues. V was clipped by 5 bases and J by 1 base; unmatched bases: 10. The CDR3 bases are TGTGCCAGCAGTCAAGGACTAGCCGGACTGTCCTACGAGCAGTACTTC. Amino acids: CASSQGLAGLSYEQYF.

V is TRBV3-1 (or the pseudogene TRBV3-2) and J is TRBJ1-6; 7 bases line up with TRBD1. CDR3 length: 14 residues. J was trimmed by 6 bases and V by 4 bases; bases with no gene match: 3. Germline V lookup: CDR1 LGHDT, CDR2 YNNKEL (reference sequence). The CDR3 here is CASSRGQVNSPLHF. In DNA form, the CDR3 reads TGTGCCAGCAGCCGAGGACAGGTTAATTCACCCCTCCACTTT.

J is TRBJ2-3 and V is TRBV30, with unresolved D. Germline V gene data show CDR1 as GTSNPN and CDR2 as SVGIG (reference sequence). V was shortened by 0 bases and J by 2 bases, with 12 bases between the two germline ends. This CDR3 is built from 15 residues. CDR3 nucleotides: TGTGCCTGGAGTGTACGCAGATCTTACACAGATACGCAGTATTTT. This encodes CAWSVRRSYTDTQYF.

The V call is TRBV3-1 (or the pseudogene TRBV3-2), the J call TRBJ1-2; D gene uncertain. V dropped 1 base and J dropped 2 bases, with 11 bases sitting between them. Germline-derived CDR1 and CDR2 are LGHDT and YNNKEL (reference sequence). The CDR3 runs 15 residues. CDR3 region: CASSQGGLLNYGYTF. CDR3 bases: TGTGCCAGCAGCCAAGGAGGGTTGTTGAACTATGGCTACACCTTC.

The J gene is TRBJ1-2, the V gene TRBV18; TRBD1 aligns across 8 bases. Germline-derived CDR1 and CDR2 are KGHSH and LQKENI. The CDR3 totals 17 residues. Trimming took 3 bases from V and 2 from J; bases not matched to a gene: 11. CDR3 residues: CASSPLATGQANYGYTF. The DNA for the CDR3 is TGTGCCAGCTCACCTTTAGCGACGGGACAGGCGAACTATGGCTACACCTTC.

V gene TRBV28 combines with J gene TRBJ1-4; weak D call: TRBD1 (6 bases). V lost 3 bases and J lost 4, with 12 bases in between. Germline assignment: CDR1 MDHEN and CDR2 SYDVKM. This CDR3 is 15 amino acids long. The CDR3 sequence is CASSLAGVLNEKLFF. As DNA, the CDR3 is TGTGCCAGCAGTTTGGCAGGGGTCCTTAATGAAAAACTGTTTTTT.